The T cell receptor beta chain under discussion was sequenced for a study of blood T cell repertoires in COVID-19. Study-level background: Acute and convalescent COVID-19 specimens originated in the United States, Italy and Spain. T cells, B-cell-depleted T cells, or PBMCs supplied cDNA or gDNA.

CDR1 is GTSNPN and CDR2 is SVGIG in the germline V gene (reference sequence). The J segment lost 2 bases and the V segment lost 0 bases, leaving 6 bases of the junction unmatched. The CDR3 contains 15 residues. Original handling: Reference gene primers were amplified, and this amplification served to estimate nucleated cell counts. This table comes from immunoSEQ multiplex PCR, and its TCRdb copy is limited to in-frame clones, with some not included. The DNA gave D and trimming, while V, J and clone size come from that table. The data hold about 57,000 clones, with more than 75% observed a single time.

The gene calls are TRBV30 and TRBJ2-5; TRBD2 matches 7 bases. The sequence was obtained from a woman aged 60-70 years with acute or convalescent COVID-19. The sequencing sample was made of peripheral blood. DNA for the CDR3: TGTGCCTGGAGTGTATATGGGGGGGGGCAAGAGACCCAGTACTTC. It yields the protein CAWSVYGGGQETQYF.